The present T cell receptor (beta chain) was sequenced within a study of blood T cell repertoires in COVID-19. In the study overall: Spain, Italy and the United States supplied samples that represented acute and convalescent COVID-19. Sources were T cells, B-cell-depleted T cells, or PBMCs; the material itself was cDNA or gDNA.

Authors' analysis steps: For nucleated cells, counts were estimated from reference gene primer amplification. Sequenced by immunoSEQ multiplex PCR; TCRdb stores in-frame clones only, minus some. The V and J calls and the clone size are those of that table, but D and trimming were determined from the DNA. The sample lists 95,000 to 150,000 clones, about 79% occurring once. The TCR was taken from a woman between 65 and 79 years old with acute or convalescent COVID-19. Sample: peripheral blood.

The CDR3 bases are TGTGCCAGTAGTACCTCACAGGGGGCGAACACTGAAGCTTTCTTT. Translating gives CASSTSQGANTEAFF. The chain carries TRBV19 and TRBJ1-1, with 9 bases fitting TRBD1. CDR3 size: 15 residues. Germline V gene sequence: CDR1 LNHDA, CDR2 SQIVND (reference sequence). V was pared by 4 bases and J by 1 base, with 4 bases of the junction left unmatched.